This TCR beta chain is from a study of blood T cell repertoires in COVID-19. Study-level background: T cells, B-cell-depleted T cells, or PBMCs provided the cDNA or gDNA that served as material.

Trimming stripped 1 base from V and 4 bases from J, with 11 bases between. In germline, CDR1 is SGHVS, CDR2 FQNEAQ. This CDR3 region has 15 residues. Only in-frame clones appear in the TCRdb table, and some are missing; sequencing was by immunoSEQ multiplex PCR. The data show about 280,000 clones, 88% seen once. Source material: peripheral blood. This rearrangement joins TRBV7-8 to TRBJ1-3; D might be TRBD1 (6 bases). The source is a man aged 18 to 29 with active or convalescent COVID-19. The CDR3: CASSLDRAIGNTIYF. The CDR3 coding sequence is TGTGCCAGCAGCTTAGACAGGGCTATAGGAAACACCATATATTTT.